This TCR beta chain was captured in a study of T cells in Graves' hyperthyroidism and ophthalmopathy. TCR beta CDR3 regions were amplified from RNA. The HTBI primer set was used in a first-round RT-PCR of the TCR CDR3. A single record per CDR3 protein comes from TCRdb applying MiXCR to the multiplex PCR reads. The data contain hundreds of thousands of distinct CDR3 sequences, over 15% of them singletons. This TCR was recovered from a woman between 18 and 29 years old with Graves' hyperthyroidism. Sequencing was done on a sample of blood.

The CDR3 loop reads CASRTQGGNSPLHF. The CDR3 DNA reads as TGTGCCAGCAGGACACAGGGTGGTAATTCACCCCTCCACTTT. The chain carries TRBV3-1 and TRBJ1-6; the D gene is possibly TRBD1 (6 bases). The ends were cut back, 6 bases at V and 6 bases at J, with 12 bases in the middle. Germline values: CDR1 LGHDT, CDR2 YNNKEL (reference sequence). The CDR3 extends over 14 amino acids.